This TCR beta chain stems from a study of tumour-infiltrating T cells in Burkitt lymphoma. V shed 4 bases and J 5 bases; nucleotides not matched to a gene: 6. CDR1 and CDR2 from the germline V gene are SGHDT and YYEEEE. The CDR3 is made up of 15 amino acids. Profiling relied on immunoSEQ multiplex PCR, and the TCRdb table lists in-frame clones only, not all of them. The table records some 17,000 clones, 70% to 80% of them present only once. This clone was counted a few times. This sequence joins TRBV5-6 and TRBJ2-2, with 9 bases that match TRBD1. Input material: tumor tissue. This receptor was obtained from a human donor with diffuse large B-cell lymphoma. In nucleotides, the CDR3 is TGTGCCAGCAGCCGGACAGGGGTGATGACCGGGGAGCTGTTTTTT. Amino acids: CASSRTGVMTGELFF.